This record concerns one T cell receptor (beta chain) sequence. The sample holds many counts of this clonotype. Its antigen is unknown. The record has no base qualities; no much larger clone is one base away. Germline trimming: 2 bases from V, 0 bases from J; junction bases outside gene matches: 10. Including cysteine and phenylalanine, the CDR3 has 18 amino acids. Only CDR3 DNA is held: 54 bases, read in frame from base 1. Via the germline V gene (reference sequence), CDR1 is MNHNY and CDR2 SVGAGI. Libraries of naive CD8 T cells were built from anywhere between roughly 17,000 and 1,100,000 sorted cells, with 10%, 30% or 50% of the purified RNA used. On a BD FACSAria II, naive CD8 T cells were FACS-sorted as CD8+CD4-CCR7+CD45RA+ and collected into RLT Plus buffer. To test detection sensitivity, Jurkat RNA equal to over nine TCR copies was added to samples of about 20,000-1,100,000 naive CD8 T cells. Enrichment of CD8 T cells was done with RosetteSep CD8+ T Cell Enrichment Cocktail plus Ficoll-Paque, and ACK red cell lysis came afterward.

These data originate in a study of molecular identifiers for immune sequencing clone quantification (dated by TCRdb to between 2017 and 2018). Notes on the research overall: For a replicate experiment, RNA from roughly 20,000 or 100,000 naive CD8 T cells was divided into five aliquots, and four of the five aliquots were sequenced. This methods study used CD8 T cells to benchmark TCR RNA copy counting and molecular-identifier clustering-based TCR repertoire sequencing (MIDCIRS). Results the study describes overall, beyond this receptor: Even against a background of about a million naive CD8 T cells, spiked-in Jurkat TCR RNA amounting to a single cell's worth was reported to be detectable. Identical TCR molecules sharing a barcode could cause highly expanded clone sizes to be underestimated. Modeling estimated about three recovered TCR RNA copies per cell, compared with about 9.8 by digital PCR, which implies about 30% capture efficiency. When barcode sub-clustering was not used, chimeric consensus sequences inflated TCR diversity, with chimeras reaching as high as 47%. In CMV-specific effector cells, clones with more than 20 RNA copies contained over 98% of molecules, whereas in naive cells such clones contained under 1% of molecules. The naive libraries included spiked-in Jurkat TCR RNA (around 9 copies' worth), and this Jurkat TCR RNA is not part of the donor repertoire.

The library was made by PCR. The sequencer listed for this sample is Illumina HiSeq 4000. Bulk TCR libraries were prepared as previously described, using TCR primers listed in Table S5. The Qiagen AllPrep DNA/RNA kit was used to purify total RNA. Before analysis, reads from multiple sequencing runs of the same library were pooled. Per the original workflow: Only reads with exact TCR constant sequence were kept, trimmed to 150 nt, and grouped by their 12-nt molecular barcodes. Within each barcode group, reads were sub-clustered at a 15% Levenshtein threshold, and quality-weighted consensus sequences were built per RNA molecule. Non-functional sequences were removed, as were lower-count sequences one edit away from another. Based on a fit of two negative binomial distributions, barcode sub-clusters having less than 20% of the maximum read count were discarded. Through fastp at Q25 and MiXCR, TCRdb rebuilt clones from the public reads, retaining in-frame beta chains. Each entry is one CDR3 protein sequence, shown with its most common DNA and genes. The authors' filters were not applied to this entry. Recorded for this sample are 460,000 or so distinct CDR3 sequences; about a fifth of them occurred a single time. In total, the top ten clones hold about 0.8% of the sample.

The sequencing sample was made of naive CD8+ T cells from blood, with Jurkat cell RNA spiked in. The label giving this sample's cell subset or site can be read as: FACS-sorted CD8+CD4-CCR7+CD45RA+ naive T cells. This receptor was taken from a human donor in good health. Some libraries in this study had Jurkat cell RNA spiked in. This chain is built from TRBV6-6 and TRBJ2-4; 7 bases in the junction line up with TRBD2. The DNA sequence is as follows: TGTGCCAGCAGTTACGCCATGACTAGCCGGCTAGCCAAAAACATTCAGTACTTC. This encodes CASSYAMTSRLAKNIQYF.